Detailed here is one T cell receptor (beta chain). This sample was included in a study of blood T cell repertoires in COVID-19. Turning to the study itself: The origin of the acute and convalescent COVID-19 samples was the United States, Italy and Spain. Sample material is recorded as cDNA or gDNA derived from T cells, B-cell-depleted T cells, or PBMCs.

This CDR3 is 14 amino acids long. J gave up 2 bases and V 2 bases, and 3 bases lay outside the gene matches. Looked up from germline, CDR1 is ENHRY and CDR2 is SYGVKD. Participants were aged roughly 18 to 95 years, lived in over 20 US areas, and enrolled virtually. Original processing notes: Quantification of nucleated cells was approximated via reference gene primer amplification. The protocol was immunoSEQ multiplex PCR, while the TCRdb copy is restricted to in-frame clones and leaves out a portion. The V and J calls and clone size come from that table; D and trimming were worked out from the DNA. The table lists about 400,000 clones, 88% of them singletons.

The source material was PBMCs or T cells enriched from blood (not recorded which). This TCR came from a woman aged 40 to 50 with acute COVID-19. This rearrangement joins TRBV10-3 to TRBJ2-7, with 7 bases fitting TRBD2. CDR3 loop: CAISERGVPYEQYF. The CDR3 coding sequence is TGTGCCATCAGTGAGCGGGGGGTTCCCTACGAGCAGTACTTC.